This T cell receptor beta chain came from a study of T cells after yellow fever vaccination. Study summary: Those fractions that held only low numbers of cells were prepared using the SMART-Seq v4 Ultra Low Input RNA kit. Study-wide results and limits: Most primary-vaccination clones recurred post-booster (around 95% CD4, around 88% CD8). Overall, a small share of clonotypes was seen in both CD4 and CD8 compartments.

This clonotype was found a few times. Its matching antigen is unknown. It was through 5'RACE template switching that TCR cDNA was made, with a universal primer site and UMIs added. TCRdb independently ran MiXCR on the 5' RACE reads; one entry per CDR3 protein. Of roughly 160,000 distinct CDR3 sequences listed, 9.3% are singletons. The sample here was CD8+ T cells sorted from PBMCs, taken 45 days after the yellow fever booster vaccination. This sequence was found in a man younger than 35 who received the YFV17D yellow fever vaccine.

CDR3 loop: CASSSTPDRGGKTQYF. The CDR3 DNA follows: TGTGCCAGCAGTTCCACACCGGACAGGGGAGGGAAGACCCAGTACTTC. The V and J genes are TRBV12-3 or TRBV12-4 and TRBJ2-5; 9 bases map to TRBD1. This CDR3 contains 16 residues. The ends lost 4 bases at V and 6 bases at J; junction bases unmatched: 12.